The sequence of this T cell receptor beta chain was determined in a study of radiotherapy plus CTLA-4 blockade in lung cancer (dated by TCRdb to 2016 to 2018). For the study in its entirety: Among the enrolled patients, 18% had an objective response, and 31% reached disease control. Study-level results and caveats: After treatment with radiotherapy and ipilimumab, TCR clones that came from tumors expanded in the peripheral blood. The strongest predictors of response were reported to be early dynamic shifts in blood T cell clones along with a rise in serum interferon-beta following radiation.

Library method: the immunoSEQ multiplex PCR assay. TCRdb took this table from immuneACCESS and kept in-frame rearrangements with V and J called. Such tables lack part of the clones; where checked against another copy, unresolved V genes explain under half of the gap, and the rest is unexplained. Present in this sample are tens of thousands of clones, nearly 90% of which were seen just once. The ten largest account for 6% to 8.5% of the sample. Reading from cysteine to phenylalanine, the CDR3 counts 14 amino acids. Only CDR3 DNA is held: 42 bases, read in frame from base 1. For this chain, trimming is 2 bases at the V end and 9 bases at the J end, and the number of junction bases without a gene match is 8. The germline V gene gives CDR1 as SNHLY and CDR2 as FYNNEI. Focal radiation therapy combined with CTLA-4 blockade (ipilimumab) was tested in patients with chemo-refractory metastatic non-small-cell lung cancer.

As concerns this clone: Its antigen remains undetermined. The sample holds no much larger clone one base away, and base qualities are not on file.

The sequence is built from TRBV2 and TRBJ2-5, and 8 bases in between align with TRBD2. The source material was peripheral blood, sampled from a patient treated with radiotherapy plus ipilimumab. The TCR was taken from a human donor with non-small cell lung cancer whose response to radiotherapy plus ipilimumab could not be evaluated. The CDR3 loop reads CASSEISGGGPQYF. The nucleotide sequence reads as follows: TGTGCCAGCAGTGAAATAAGCGGGGGAGGGCCCCAGTACTTC. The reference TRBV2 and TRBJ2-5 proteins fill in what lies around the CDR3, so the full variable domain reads EPEVTQTPSHQVTQMGQEVILRCVPISNHLYFYWYRQILGQKVEFLVSFYNNEISEKSEIFDDQFSVERPDGSNFTLKIRSTKLEDSAMYFCASSEISGGGPQYFGPGTRLLVL.